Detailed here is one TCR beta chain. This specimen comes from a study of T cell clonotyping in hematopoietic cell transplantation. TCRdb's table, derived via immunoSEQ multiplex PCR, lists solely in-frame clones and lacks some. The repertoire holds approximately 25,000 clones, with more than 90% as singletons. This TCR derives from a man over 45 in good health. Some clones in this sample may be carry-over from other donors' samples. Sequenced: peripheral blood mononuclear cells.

The CDR3 nucleotides read TGTGCCAGCAGCTCATTGGGCTCCTATAATTCACCCCTCCACTTT. It translates to CASSSLGSYNSPLHF. This chain joins TRBV6-5 and TRBJ1-6; no clear D. The V end lost 6 bases, the J end lost 0 bases, and 9 bases lay between the germline ends. Germline values: CDR1 MNHEY, CDR2 SVGAGI. The CDR3 loop spans 15 amino acids.